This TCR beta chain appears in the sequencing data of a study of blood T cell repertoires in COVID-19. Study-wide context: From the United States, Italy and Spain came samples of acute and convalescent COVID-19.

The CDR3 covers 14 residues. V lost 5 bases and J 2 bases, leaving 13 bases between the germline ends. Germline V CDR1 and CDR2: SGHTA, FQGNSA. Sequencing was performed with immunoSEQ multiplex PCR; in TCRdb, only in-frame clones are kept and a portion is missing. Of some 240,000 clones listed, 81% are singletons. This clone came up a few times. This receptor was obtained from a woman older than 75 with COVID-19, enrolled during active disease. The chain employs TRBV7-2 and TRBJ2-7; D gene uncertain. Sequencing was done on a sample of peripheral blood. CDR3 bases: TGTGCCAGCAGCCCCCAAAGAGGAGCCTACGAGCAGTACTTC. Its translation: CASSPQRGAYEQYF.